The rows below give T cell receptor beta chains drawn from one sample of a study of T cells after yellow fever vaccination. One entry per CDR3 protein results from TCRdb running MiXCR on the 5' RACE reads. The sample contains roughly 300,000 distinct CDR3 sequences, roughly 8% of which appear only once. Sequencing was performed on PBMCs, taken about 41 days after the first yellow fever vaccination. Every receptor here comes from a man aged 18 to 30 who received the YFV17D yellow fever vaccine. Each CDR3 is given with its conserved first and last residue. D genes are given only for firm matches. Expanded clones are given a class, and other clones once, few, many or no size at all.

D gene: .; clone size: many; J gene: TRBJ1-5; V gene: TRBV6-2/TRBV6-3; CDR3 protein: CASSFSKGGRARSNQPQHF; CDR3 DNA: TGTGCCAGCAGTTTCAGTAAGGGCGGCAGGGCGAGAAGCAATCAGCCCCAGCATTTT
D gene: TRBD2; clone size: many; J gene: TRBJ2-3; V gene: TRBV7-2; CDR3 protein: CASSLGGGVGDTQYF; CDR3 DNA: TGTGCCAGCAGCTTAGGCGGGGGGGTAGGAGATACGCAGTATTTT
D gene: .; clone size: .; J gene: TRBJ2-3; V gene: TRBV4-2; CDR3 protein: CASSQDRGYSTDTQYF; CDR3 DNA: TGTGCCAGCAGCCAAGACCGAGGGTACAGCACAGATACGCAGTATTTT
D gene: .; clone size: many; J gene: TRBJ2-4; V gene: TRBV5-6; CDR3 protein: CASSLGSARGQYF; CDR3 DNA: TGTGCCAGCAGCTTGGGGTCAGCCCGGGGTCAGTACTTC
D gene: .; clone size: .; J gene: TRBJ1-6; V gene: TRBV6-2/TRBV6-3; CDR3 protein: CASSYGRNNSPLHF; CDR3 DNA: TGTGCCAGCAGTTACGGACGGAATAATTCACCCCTCCACTTT
D gene: TRBD1; clone size: .; J gene: TRBJ2-7; V gene: TRBV10-3; CDR3 protein: CAISSGTGGIEQYF; CDR3 DNA: TGTGCCATCAGCTCCGGGACAGGGGGGATCGAGCAGTACTTC
D gene: .; clone size: many; J gene: TRBJ2-7; V gene: TRBV5-1; CDR3 protein: CASSLEGGSASYEQYF; CDR3 DNA: TGCGCCAGCAGCTTGGAAGGAGGCTCAGCTTCCTACGAGCAGTACTTC
D gene: .; clone size: .; J gene: TRBJ1-5; V gene: TRBV12-3/TRBV12-4; CDR3 protein: CASSFRPGDQPQHF; CDR3 DNA: TGTGCCAGCAGTTTTCGACCAGGCGATCAGCCCCAGCATTTT
D gene: TRBD1; clone size: .; J gene: TRBJ1-5; V gene: TRBV7-4; CDR3 protein: CASSSRGQGSNQPQHF; CDR3 DNA: TGTGCCAGCAGCTCCCGGGGACAGGGGAGCAATCAGCCCCAGCATTTT
D gene: .; clone size: .; J gene: TRBJ2-2; V gene: TRBV4-3; CDR3 protein: CASSHLQVGTGELFF; CDR3 DNA: TGCGCCAGCAGCCATCTCCAAGTCGGCACCGGGGAGCTGTTTTTT
D gene: .; clone size: few; J gene: TRBJ1-2; V gene: TRBV4-3; CDR3 protein: CASSQDHGANYGYTF; CDR3 DNA: TGCGCCAGCAGCCAAGATCACGGGGCTAACTATGGCTACACCTTC
D gene: .; clone size: few; J gene: TRBJ1-1; V gene: TRBV19; CDR3 protein: CASSIGGSEAFF; CDR3 DNA: TGTGCCAGTAGTATTGGGGGCTCTGAAGCTTTCTTT
D gene: .; clone size: few; J gene: TRBJ2-7; V gene: TRBV12-5; CDR3 protein: CASGPTPGEQYF; CDR3 DNA: TGTGCTAGTGGTCCAACTCCGGGAGAGCAGTACTTC
D gene: TRBD2; clone size: few; J gene: TRBJ2-6; V gene: TRBV6-2/TRBV6-3; CDR3 protein: CASSYWSGDQGLVSGANVLTF; CDR3 DNA: TGTGCCAGCAGTTACTGGAGCGGGGATCAGGGTTTGGTCTCTGGGGCCAACGTCCTGACTTTC
D gene: .; clone size: many; J gene: TRBJ2-7; V gene: TRBV5-4; CDR3 protein: CASSSEGDEQYF; CDR3 DNA: TGTGCCAGCAGCTCGGAAGGGGACGAGCAGTACTTC
D gene: TRBD1; clone size: .; J gene: TRBJ2-2; V gene: TRBV5-1; CDR3 protein: CASSARTGTNTGELFF; CDR3 DNA: TGCGCCAGCAGCGCCCGGACAGGGACCAACACCGGGGAGCTGTTTTTT
D gene: TRBD1; clone size: few; J gene: TRBJ1-6; V gene: TRBV28; CDR3 protein: CASSLYPQGVNSPLHF; CDR3 DNA: TGTGCCAGCAGTTTATACCCGCAGGGGGTAAATTCACCCCTCCACTTT
D gene: .; clone size: .; J gene: TRBJ2-3; V gene: TRBV28; CDR3 protein: CASPPRATPSTDTQYF; CDR3 DNA: TGTGCCAGCCCCCCCCGGGCGACCCCTAGCACAGATACGCAGTATTTT
D gene: .; clone size: .; J gene: TRBJ1-1; V gene: TRBV7-2; CDR3 protein: CASSLGGATTEAFF; CDR3 DNA: TGTGCCAGCAGCTTGGGGGGGGCGACGACTGAAGCTTTCTTT
D gene: .; clone size: many; J gene: TRBJ2-2; V gene: TRBV7-6; CDR3 protein: CASSRVQGYGELFF; CDR3 DNA: TGTGCCAGCAGCCGAGTCCAGGGGTACGGGGAGCTGTTTTTT
D gene: .; clone size: few; J gene: TRBJ2-2; V gene: TRBV5-1; CDR3 protein: CASSSLQTGELFF; CDR3 DNA: TGCGCCAGCAGCTCCCTTCAGACCGGGGAGCTGTTTTTT
D gene: .; clone size: few; J gene: TRBJ2-5; V gene: TRBV12-3/TRBV12-4; CDR3 protein: CASTPGRKETQYF; CDR3 DNA: TGTGCCAGCACCCCGGGCCGTAAAGAGACCCAGTACTTC
D gene: .; clone size: .; J gene: TRBJ2-7; V gene: TRBV27; CDR3 protein: CASSLGGLAESYEQYF; CDR3 DNA: TGTGCCAGCAGCCTTGGGGGGCTAGCGGAATCCTACGAGCAGTACTTC
D gene: .; clone size: few; J gene: TRBJ1-1; V gene: TRBV5-6; CDR3 protein: CASSLVGTTEAFF; CDR3 DNA: TGTGCCAGCAGCTTGGTGGGGACCACTGAAGCTTTCTTT
D gene: .; clone size: .; J gene: TRBJ2-7; V gene: TRBV28; CDR3 protein: CASSAPVTYEQYF; CDR3 DNA: TGTGCCAGCAGTGCCCCTGTAACCTACGAGCAGTACTTC
D gene: TRBD2; clone size: few; J gene: TRBJ2-1; V gene: TRBV10-2; CDR3 protein: CASSESLSGGAHEQFF; CDR3 DNA: TGCGCCAGCAGTGAGTCTCTTAGCGGGGGGGCCCATGAGCAGTTCTTC
D gene: .; clone size: many; J gene: TRBJ2-5; V gene: TRBV20-1; CDR3 protein: CSASLDGIAGAQYF; CDR3 DNA: TGCAGTGCTTCCCTGGACGGGATCGCCGGGGCCCAGTACTTC
D gene: .; clone size: few; J gene: TRBJ2-1; V gene: TRBV4-2; CDR3 protein: CASSRDTYPRKAYNEQFF; CDR3 DNA: TGTGCCAGCAGCCGGGACACATATCCCAGAAAGGCCTACAATGAGCAGTTCTTC
D gene: .; clone size: .; J gene: TRBJ2-3; V gene: TRBV9; CDR3 protein: CASSVGGGGLDTQYF; CDR3 DNA: TGTGCCAGCAGCGTTGGCGGTGGGGGATTAGATACGCAGTATTTT
D gene: TRBD1; clone size: few; J gene: TRBJ2-1; V gene: TRBV20-1; CDR3 protein: CSARGDRVDEQFF; CDR3 DNA: TGCAGTGCTAGAGGCGACAGGGTGGATGAGCAGTTCTTC
D gene: TRBD2; clone size: few; J gene: TRBJ2-7; V gene: TRBV9; CDR3 protein: CASSPVRGLAAYEQYF; CDR3 DNA: TGTGCCAGCAGCCCAGTGAGGGGACTAGCGGCCTACGAGCAGTACTTC
D gene: TRBD2; clone size: few; J gene: TRBJ2-3; V gene: TRBV30; CDR3 protein: CARATGGFTDTQYF; CDR3 DNA: TGTGCCCGAGCAACGGGGGGGTTCACAGATACGCAGTATTTT
D gene: TRBD1; clone size: .; J gene: TRBJ1-2; V gene: TRBV4-2; CDR3 protein: CASSQGDRVNYGYTF; CDR3 DNA: TGTGCCAGCAGCCAAGGAGACAGGGTTAACTATGGCTACACCTTC
D gene: .; clone size: .; J gene: TRBJ1-2; V gene: TRBV19; CDR3 protein: CASSIAGTAIFYGYTF; CDR3 DNA: TGTGCCAGTAGTATAGCGGGCACGGCAATCTTCTATGGCTACACCTTC
D gene: TRBD2; clone size: .; J gene: TRBJ2-2; V gene: TRBV6-1; CDR3 protein: CASSPPGLATGELFF; CDR3 DNA: TGTGCCAGCAGTCCCCCGGGACTAGCGACCGGGGAGCTGTTTTTT
D gene: TRBD2; clone size: few; J gene: TRBJ2-3; V gene: TRBV20-1; CDR3 protein: CSAFGLAGDTDTQYF; CDR3 DNA: TGCAGTGCTTTCGGACTAGCGGGGGACACAGATACGCAGTATTTT
D gene: .; clone size: .; J gene: TRBJ1-4; V gene: TRBV12-3/TRBV12-4; CDR3 protein: CASSFLSTNEKLFF; CDR3 DNA: TGTGCCAGCAGTTTTTTGTCAACTAATGAAAAACTGTTTTTT
D gene: TRBD1; clone size: .; J gene: TRBJ1-2; V gene: TRBV7-2; CDR3 protein: CASSFAGQGALYGYTF; CDR3 DNA: TGTGCCAGCAGCTTCGCCGGACAGGGGGCCTTGTATGGCTACACCTTC
D gene: .; clone size: .; J gene: TRBJ2-3; V gene: TRBV10-2; CDR3 protein: CASSEDQRFSQYF; CDR3 DNA: TGCGCCAGCAGTGAGGACCAGCGCTTTTCGCAGTATTTT
D gene: .; clone size: few; J gene: TRBJ1-5; V gene: TRBV20-1; CDR3 protein: CSAPEAYDSNQPQHF; CDR3 DNA: TGCAGTGCCCCGGAAGCTTATGATAGCAATCAGCCCCAGCATTTT
D gene: TRBD2; clone size: many; J gene: TRBJ2-1; V gene: TRBV5-1; CDR3 protein: CASSSPGLAGDEQFF; CDR3 DNA: TGCGCCAGCAGCTCGCCGGGACTAGCGGGGGATGAGCAGTTCTTC
D gene: .; clone size: many; J gene: TRBJ1-4; V gene: TRBV4-1; CDR3 protein: CASSLDVNEKLFF; CDR3 DNA: TGCGCCAGCAGCCTAGACGTGAATGAAAAACTGTTTTTT